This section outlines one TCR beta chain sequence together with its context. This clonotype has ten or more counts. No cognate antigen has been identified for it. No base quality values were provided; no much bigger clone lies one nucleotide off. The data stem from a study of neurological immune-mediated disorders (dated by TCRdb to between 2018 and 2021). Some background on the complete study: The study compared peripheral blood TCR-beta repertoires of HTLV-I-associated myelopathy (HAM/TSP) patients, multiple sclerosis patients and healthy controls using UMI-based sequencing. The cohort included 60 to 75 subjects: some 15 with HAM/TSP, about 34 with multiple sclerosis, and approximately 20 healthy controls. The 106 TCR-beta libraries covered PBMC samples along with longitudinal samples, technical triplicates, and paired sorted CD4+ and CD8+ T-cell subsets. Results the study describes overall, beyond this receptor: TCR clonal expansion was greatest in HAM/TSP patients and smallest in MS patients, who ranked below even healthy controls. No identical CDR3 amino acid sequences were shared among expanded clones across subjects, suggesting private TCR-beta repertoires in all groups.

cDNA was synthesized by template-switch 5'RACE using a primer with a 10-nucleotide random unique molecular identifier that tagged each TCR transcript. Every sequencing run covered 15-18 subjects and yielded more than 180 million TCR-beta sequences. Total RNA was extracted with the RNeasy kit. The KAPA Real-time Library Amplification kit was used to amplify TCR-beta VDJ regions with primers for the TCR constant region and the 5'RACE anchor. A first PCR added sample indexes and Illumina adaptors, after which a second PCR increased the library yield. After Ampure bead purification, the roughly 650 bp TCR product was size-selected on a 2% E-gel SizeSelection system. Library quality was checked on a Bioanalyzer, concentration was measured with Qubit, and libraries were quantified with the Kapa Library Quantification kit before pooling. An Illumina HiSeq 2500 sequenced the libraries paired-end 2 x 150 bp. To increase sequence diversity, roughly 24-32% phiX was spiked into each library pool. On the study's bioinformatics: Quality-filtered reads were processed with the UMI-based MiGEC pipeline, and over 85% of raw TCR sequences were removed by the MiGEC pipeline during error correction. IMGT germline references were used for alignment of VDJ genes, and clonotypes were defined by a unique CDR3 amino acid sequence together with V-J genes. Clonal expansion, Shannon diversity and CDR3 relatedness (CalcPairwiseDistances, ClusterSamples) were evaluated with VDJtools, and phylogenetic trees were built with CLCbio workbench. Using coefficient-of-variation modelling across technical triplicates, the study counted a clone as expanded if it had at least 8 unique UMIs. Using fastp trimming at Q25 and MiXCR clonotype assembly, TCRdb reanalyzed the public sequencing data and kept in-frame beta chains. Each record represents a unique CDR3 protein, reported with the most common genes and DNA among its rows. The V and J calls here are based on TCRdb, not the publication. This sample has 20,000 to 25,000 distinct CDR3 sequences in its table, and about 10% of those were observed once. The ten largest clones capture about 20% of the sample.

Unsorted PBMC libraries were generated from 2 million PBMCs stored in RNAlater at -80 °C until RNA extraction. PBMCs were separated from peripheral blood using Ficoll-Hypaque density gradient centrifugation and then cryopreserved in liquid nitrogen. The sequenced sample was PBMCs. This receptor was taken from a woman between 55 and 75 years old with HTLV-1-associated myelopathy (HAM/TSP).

The CDR3 region reads CASSLSAGQGFHEQFF. The sequence in DNA is TGTGCCAGCAGCTTATCGGCGGGACAGGGGTTCCATGAGCAGTTCTTC. The chain links TRBV7-3 with TRBJ2-1, with 10 junctional bases fitting TRBD1. Looking up the germline V gene yields CDR1 SGHTA and CDR2 FQGTGA. From the cysteine through the phenylalanine, the CDR3 covers 16 amino acids. The sequence is cut down to CDR3 DNA, 48 bases in frame from base 1. Ends trimmed: V by 2 bases, J by 8 bases; bases unmatched to a gene: 9.